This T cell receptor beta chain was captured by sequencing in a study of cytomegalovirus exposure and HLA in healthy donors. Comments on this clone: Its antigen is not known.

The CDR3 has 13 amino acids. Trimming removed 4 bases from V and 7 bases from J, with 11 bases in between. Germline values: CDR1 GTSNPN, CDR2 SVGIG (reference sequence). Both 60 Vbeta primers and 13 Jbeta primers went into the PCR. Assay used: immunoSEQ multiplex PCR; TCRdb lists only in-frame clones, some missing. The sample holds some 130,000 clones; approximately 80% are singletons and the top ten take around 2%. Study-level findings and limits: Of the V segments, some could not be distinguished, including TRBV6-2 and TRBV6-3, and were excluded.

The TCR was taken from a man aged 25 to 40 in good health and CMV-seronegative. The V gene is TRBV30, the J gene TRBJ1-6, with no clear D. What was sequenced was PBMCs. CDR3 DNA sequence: TGTGCCTGGAATGACTTGGTGAATTCACCCCTCCACTTT. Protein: CAWNDLVNSPLHF.